Listed below are T cell receptor beta chains from one sample, sequenced in a study of OX40 agonist ivuxolimab in advanced cancers. Measured with immunoSEQ multiplex PCR; TCRdb has only the in-frame clones, and not every one. The data show roughly 79,000 clones, about 89% seen once. The starting material was CD4+ or CD8+ T cells sorted from blood, obtained in a trial of the OX40 agonist ivuxolimab. Source of these receptors: an adult with an advanced solid tumor such as melanoma, head and neck, liver or kidney cancer. The CDR3 runs from the conserved cysteine through the conserved F or W. The D gene is left open where the match is weak. The size entry is marked missing in some rows and otherwise reads once, few, many or a size class.

V,size,J,D,CDR3,DNA
TRBV18,-,TRBJ2-1,-,CASSPQGTDSSEQFF,TGTGCCAGCTCACCACAGGGGACCGACTCGTCTGAGCAGTTCTTC
TRBV30,-,TRBJ1-3,-,CAWSGGAGNTIYF,TGTGCCTGGAGTGGGGGGGCTGGAAACACCATATATTTT
TRBV5-6,once,TRBJ1-1,-,CASSFMTVNTEAFF,TGTGCCAGCAGCTTCATGACAGTGAACACTGAAGCTTTCTTT
TRBV29-1,-,TRBJ2-7,-,CSVEDLGQGGYEQYF,TGCAGCGTTGAAGATCTAGGGCAGGGGGGTTACGAGCAGTACTTC
TRBV19,-,TRBJ1-1,TRBD1,CASSARDRAAPEAFF,TGTGCCAGTAGTGCCCGTGACAGGGCCGCCCCTGAAGCTTTCTTT
TRBV6-5,-,TRBJ1-1,-,CASSRTWMNTEAFF,TGTGCCAGCAGTCGAACATGGATGAACACTGAAGCTTTCTTT
TRBV25-1,once,TRBJ1-4,TRBD1,CASRDTGTANEKLFF,TGTGCCAGCAGAGACACCGGGACAGCTAATGAAAAACTGTTTTTT
TRBV30,-,TRBJ2-1,-,CAWSWNNEQFF,TGTGCCTGGAGCTGGAACAATGAGCAGTTCTTC
TRBV27,-,TRBJ2-2,-,CASRTTGLSTGELFF,TGTGCCAGCCGCACCACAGGGTTGAGCACCGGGGAGCTGTTTTTT
TRBV2,-,TRBJ1-1,TRBD1,CASRGGQPLNTEAFF,TGTGCCAGCAGGGGGGGACAGCCCTTGAACACTGAAGCTTTCTTT
TRBV30,-,TRBJ1-2,TRBD1,CAWSEQGQGYGYTF,TGTGCCTGGAGTGAACAGGGACAGGGGTATGGCTACACCTTC
TRBV18,-,TRBJ2-1,-,CASSYRESNEQFF,TGTGCCAGCTCTTATAGGGAGTCCAATGAGCAGTTCTTC
TRBV9,-,TRBJ1-2,-,CASSQPQYGYTF,TGTGCCAGCAGCCAACCACAGTATGGCTACACCTTC
TRBV28,-,TRBJ2-5,-,CASSLAGRQETQYF,TGTGCCAGCAGTTTAGCGGGTCGGCAAGAGACCCAGTACTTC
TRBV7-7,-,TRBJ2-3,TRBD2,CASSMGLAGTDTQYF,TGTGCTAGCAGCATGGGACTAGCGGGAACAGATACGCAGTATTTT
TRBV9,-,TRBJ1-3,-,CASSVEGSGNTIYF,TGTGCCAGCAGCGTAGAGGGGTCCGGAAACACCATATATTTT
TRBV11-2,-,TRBJ2-7,TRBD2,CASRKPGLASYEQYF,TGTGCCAGCAGGAAACCGGGACTAGCCTCCTACGAGCAGTACTTC
TRBV5-8,-,TRBJ1-5,-,CASSRGGAGNQPQHF,TGTGCCAGCAGCCGGGGGGGGGCTGGCAATCAGCCCCAGCATTTT
TRBV7-9,few,TRBJ1-5,-,CASSSPGRPRHF,TGTGCCAGCAGCTCCCCGGGGAGGCCCAGGCATTTT
TRBV30,-,TRBJ2-1,TRBD2,CAWSVRGTTTYNEQFF,TGTGCCTGGAGTGTACGGGGGACTACCACCTACAATGAGCAGTTCTTC
TRBV28,-,TRBJ1-1,-,CASSFWANTEAFF,TGTGCCAGCAGTTTTTGGGCGAACACTGAAGCTTTCTTT
TRBV28,-,TRBJ2-2,-,CASSLGLLRRVRDTGELFF,TGTGCCAGCAGTCTAGGGCTTTTGCGGCGGGTAAGGGACACCGGGGAGCTGTTTTTT
TRBV27,-,TRBJ2-7,-,CASSRHSAYEQYF,TGTGCCAGCAGTCGACATAGCGCCTACGAGCAGTACTTC
TRBV30,-,TRBJ2-7,-,CAWEGGTIPNEQYF,TGTGCCTGGGAGGGCGGGACGATCCCCAACGAGCAGTACTTC
TRBV5-1,-,TRBJ1-3,TRBD1,CASTGDGNTIYF,TGCGCAAGCACAGGGGATGGAAACACCATATATTTT
TRBV5-5,-,TRBJ1-3,TRBD1,CASSYGTVRGGNTIYF,TGTGCCAGCAGCTATGGGACAGTTAGGGGCGGAAACACCATATATTTT
TRBV28,-,TRBJ2-7,TRBD1,CASSLPGQGSYEQYF,TGTGCCAGCAGTTTACCGGGACAGGGCTCCTACGAGCAGTACTTC
TRBV10-2,few,TRBJ1-5,TRBD1,CASSEGQGANNQPQHF,TGCGCCAGCAGTGAAGGGCAGGGGGCAAACAATCAGCCCCAGCATTTT
TRBV2,-,TRBJ2-5,TRBD2,CASSEGLAGAQYF,TGTGCCAGCAGTGAAGGCCTGGCGGGGGCCCAGTACTTC
TRBV5-1,-,TRBJ1-2,TRBD1,CASSSTGLYGYTF,TGCGCCAGCAGCTCGACAGGGCTTTATGGCTACACCTTC
TRBV11-2,-,TRBJ2-5,-,CASSLLATYQETQYF,TGTGCCAGCAGCTTACTAGCGACGTACCAAGAGACCCAGTACTTC
TRBV5-6,once,TRBJ2-3,TRBD1,CASTPGGGSIDTQYF,TGTGCCAGCACCCCAGGGGGTGGGAGTATTGATACGCAGTATTTT
TRBV7-2,-,TRBJ2-3,TRBD2,CASSLAAGGLTDTQYF,TGTGCCAGCAGCTTAGCAGCGGGAGGACTGACAGATACGCAGTATTTT
TRBV9,-,TRBJ2-1,TRBD2,CASSVGSGSWNEQFF,TGTGCCAGCAGCGTAGGAAGCGGGAGCTGGAATGAGCAGTTCTTC
TRBV18,-,TRBJ2-7,TRBD1,CASSPQGAAEYEQYF,TGTGCCAGCTCACCGCAGGGGGCAGCGGAGTACGAGCAGTACTTC
TRBV6-1,-,TRBJ2-2,TRBD2,CASRLAAATGELFF,TGTGCCAGCAGACTAGCGGCAGCCACCGGGGAGCTGTTTTTT
TRBV18,-,TRBJ2-7,-,CASSPVAVRTYEQYF,TGTGCCAGCTCACCGGTAGCGGTTCGCACCTACGAGCAGTACTTC
TRBV15,-,TRBJ2-7,-,CATSRDGASSGYEQYF,TGTGCCACCAGCAGAGATGGAGCTAGCTCAGGCTACGAGCAGTACTTC
TRBV7-3,-,TRBJ2-7,-,CASSLRYEQYF,TGTGCCAGCAGCTTAAGATACGAGCAGTACTTC
TRBV6-6,-,TRBJ2-1,-,CASSPGSSREQFF,TGTGCCAGCAGTCCCGGTAGCTCTCGTGAGCAGTTCTTC
TRBV5-4,-,TRBJ2-2,TRBD1,CASRRDRAAGELFF,TGTGCCAGCAGGCGGGACAGGGCAGCCGGGGAGCTGTTTTTT
TRBV7-3,-,TRBJ2-2,TRBD1,CASSKAQGSAGELFF,TGTGCCAGCAGCAAGGCACAGGGGTCGGCCGGGGAGCTGTTTTTT
TRBV9,-,TRBJ1-4,-,CASSGAGYRSEKLFF,TGTGCCAGCAGCGGAGCAGGGTACCGAAGTGAAAAACTGTTTTTT
TRBV5-4,-,TRBJ2-5,-,CASTLRGETQYF,TGTGCCAGCACTCTGCGGGGAGAGACCCAGTACTTC
TRBV7-2,-,TRBJ2-3,TRBD2,CASSTRDYQSTDTQYF,TGTGCCAGCAGCACCCGGGACTACCAAAGCACAGATACGCAGTATTTT